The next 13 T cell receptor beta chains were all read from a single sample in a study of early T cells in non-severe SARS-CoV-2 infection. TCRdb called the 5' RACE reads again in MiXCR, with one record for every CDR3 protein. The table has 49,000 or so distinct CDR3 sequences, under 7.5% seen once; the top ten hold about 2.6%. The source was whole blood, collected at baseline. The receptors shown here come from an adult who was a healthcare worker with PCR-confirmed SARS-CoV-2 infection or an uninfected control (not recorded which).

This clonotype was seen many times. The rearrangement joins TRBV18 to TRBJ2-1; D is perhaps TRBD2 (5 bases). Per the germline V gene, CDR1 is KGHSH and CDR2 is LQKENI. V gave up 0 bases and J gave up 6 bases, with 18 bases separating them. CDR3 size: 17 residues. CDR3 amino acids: CASSPPTPGGGGNEQFF. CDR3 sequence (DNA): TGTGCCAGCTCACCACCAACTCCTGGTGGTGGAGGCAATGAGCAGTTCTTC.

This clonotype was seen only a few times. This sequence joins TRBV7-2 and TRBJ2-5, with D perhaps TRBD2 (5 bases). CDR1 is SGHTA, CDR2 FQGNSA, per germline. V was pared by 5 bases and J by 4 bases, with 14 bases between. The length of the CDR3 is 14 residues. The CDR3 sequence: CASSEGRLRETQYF. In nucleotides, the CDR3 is TGTGCCAGCAGCGAAGGTCGACTACGAGAGACCCAGTACTTC. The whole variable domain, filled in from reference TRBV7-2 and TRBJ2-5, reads GAGVSQSPSNKVTEKGKDVELRCDPISGHTALYWYRQSLGQGLEFLIYFQGNSAPDKSGLPSDRFSAERTGGSVSTLTIQRTQQEDSAVYLCASSEGRLRETQYFGPGTRLLVL.

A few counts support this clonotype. CDR3 DNA: TGCAGCGTTCGGGACAGCGAAGCTTTCTTT. It encodes CSVRDSEAFF. The chain links TRBV29-1 to TRBJ1-1, with 7 bases fitting TRBD1. Trimming removed 5 bases from V and 8 bases from J; junction bases left unmatched: 2. CDR3 length: 10 residues. Germline CDR1 reads SQVTM; CDR2 reads ANQGSEA.

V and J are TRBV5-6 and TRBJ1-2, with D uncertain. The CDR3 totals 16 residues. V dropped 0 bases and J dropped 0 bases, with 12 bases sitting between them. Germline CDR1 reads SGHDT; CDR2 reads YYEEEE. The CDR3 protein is CASSLDGRPANYGYTF. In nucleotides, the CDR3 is TGTGCCAGCAGCTTGGATGGACGACCCGCTAACTATGGCTACACCTTC.

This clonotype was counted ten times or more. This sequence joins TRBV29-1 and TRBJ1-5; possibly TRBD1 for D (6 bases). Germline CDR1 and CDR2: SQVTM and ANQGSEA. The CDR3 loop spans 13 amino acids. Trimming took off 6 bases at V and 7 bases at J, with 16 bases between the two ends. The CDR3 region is CSVSDSTPQPQHF. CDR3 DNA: TGCAGCGTCTCGGACAGTACCCCGCAGCCCCAGCATTTT.

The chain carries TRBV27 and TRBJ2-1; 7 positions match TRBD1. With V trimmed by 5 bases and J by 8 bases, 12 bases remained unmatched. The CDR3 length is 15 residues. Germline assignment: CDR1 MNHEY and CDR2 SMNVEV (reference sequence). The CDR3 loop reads CASSPNRGRYDEQFF. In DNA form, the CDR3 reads TGTGCCAGCAGTCCCAACAGGGGTCGATATGATGAGCAGTTCTTC.

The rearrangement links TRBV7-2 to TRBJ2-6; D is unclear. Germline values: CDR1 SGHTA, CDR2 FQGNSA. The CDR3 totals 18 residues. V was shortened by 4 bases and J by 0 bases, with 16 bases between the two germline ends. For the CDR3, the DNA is TGTGCCAGCAGCTCGTCCACCTATTTTAGCTCTGGGGCCAACGTCCTGACTTTC. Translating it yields CASSSSTYFSSGANVLTF.

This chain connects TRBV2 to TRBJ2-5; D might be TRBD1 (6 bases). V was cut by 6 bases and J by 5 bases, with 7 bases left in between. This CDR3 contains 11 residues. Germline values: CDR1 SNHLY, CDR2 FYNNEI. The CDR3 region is CASRQGETQYF. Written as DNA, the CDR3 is TGTGCCAGCAGACAGGGTGAGACCCAGTACTTC.

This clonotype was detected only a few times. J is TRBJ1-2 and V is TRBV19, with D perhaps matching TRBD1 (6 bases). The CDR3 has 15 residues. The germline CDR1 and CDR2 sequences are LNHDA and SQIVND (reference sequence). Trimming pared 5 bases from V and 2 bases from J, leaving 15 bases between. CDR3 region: CASSSRTVKNYGYTF. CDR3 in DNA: TGTGCCAGTAGTTCCCGGACAGTAAAAAACTATGGCTACACCTTC.

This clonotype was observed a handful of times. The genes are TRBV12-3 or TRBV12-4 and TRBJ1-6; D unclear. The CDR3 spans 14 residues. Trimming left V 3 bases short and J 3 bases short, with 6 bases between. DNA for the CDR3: TGTGCCAGCAGTTTTGGAGTCTATAATTCACCCCTCCACTTT. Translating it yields CASSFGVYNSPLHF.

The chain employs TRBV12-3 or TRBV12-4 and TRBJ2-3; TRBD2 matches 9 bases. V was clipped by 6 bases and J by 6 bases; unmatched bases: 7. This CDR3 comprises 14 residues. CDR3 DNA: TGTGCCAGCAGATTCGGGACTAGCATTGATACGCAGTATTTT. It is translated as CASRFGTSIDTQYF.

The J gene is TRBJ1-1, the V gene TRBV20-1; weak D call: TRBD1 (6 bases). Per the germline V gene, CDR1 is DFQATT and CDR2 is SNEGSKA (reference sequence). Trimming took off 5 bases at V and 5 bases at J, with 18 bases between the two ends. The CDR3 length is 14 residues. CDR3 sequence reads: CSASEQGPGTEAFF. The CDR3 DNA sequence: TGCAGTGCTTCTGAACAGGGCCCCGGAACTGAAGCTTTCTTT.

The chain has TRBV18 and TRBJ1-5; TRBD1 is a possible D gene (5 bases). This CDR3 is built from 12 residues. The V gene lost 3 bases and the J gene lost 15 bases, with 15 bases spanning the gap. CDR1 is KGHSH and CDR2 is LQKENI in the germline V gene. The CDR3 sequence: CASSPSGRDVHF. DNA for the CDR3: TGTGCCAGCTCACCGTCAGGCCGGGACGTGCATTTT.